The present T cell receptor beta chain was sequenced within a study of T-cell reconstitution after alpha-beta-depleted transplantation in children. The J segment lost 4 bases and the V segment lost 5 bases, leaving 8 bases of the junction unmatched. This CDR3 has 15 residues. Germline CDR1 reads SGHTA; CDR2 reads FQGNSA. This sample's TCRbeta library carried unique molecular identifier barcodes. One entry per CDR3 protein results from TCRdb running MiXCR on the PCR reads. This repertoire shows about 640,000 distinct CDR3 sequences, around a sixth found once; its top ten account for 0.8% to 1.1%. Source: PBMCs from the stem cell graft donor, taken from the stem cell graft. This receptor was taken from a human donor who donated a stem cell graft to a child with acute myeloid leukemia. The chain uses TRBV7-2 and TRBJ2-5; TRBD2 agrees at 9 bases. CDR3 region: CASSTLAGYGETQYF. CDR3 in DNA: TGTGCCAGCAGCACACTAGCGGGCTACGGAGAGACCCAGTACTTC.